This entry features one T cell receptor (beta chain) sequence. The record originates from a study of T cell changes during pregnancy in multiple sclerosis. Profiling relied on immunoSEQ multiplex PCR, and the TCRdb table lists in-frame clones only, not all of them. This sample yields roughly 38,000 clones, of which 90% are seen a single time; roughly 5.7% belongs to the top ten. The receptor's source is a female donor in good health, enrolled as a control in a pregnancy study. The starting material was peripheral blood, obtained in the third trimester of pregnancy.

CDR3 sequence: CASSELAGGGDTQYF. CDR3 nucleotides: TGTGCCAGCAGCGAGCTAGCGGGGGGGGGAGATACGCAGTATTTT. V gene TRBV9 combines with J gene TRBJ2-3; 12 bases are a match to TRBD2. The CDR3 runs to 15 residues. Trimming removed 3 bases from V and 5 bases from J; junction bases left unmatched: 4. CDR1 SGDLS and CDR2 YYNGEE come from the germline V gene.